The present T cell receptor (beta chain) was sequenced within a study of blood T cell repertoires in COVID-19. Study-level background: Researchers got acute and convalescent COVID-19 samples from the United States, Italy and Spain. T cells, B-cell-depleted T cells, or PBMCs supplied cDNA or gDNA.

V was pared by 3 bases and J by 1 base, with 10 bases of the junction left unmatched. The CDR3 spans 18 residues. Per the germline V gene, CDR1 is MDHEN and CDR2 is SYDVKM. Original analysis: Using reference gene primer amplification, nucleated cell counts were estimated. Some clones are missing from TCRdb's copy, which holds only in-frame ones; the method was immunoSEQ multiplex PCR. That table supplies the V and J calls and clone size; D and trimming were determined from the DNA. The table records around 280,000 clones, roughly 90% of them present only once. The receptor was derived from a woman aged 30 to 39 with COVID-19, enrolled during active disease. This chain uses TRBV28 with TRBJ1-1; 11 bases match TRBD1. The sample comprised peripheral blood. Here the CDR3 reads CASSFTGQGAVWNTEAFF. The CDR3 region has the DNA TGTGCCAGCAGTTTTACTGGACAGGGGGCGGTTTGGAACACTGAAGCTTTCTTT. The full variable domain, rest sourced from reference TRBV28 and TRBJ1-1, is DVKVTQSSRYLVKRTGEKVFLECVQDMDHENMFWYRQDPGLGLRLIYFSYDVKMKEKGDIPEGYSVSREKKERFSLILESASTNQTSMYLCASSFTGQGAVWNTEAFFGQGTRLTVV.